A single sample gave rise to the 7 T cell receptor beta chains below, sequenced in a study of blood T cell repertoires in COVID-19. Repertoires were generated with immunoSEQ multiplex PCR, while TCRdb's copy carries only in-frame clones and drops some. This sample yields tens of thousands of clones, of which about 74% are seen a single time; 2% to 2.5% belongs to the top ten. Sequencing was carried out using peripheral blood. The origin of the receptors is an older man with COVID-19, enrolled during active disease.

Written as DNA, the CDR3 is TGTGCCTTCACCGCGGGACCCCAGAACACTGAAGCTTTCTTT. Translated: CAFTAGPQNTEAFF. The chain combines TRBV30 with TRBJ1-1; maybe TRBD1 (5 bases). Trimming pared 7 bases from V and 1 base from J, leaving 16 bases between. Germline assignment: CDR1 GTSNPN and CDR2 SVGIG (reference sequence). This CDR3 has 14 residues.

This clone was seen more than once but under ten times. The gene calls are TRBV19 and TRBJ2-7; 10 bases map to TRBD2. Germline V CDR1 and CDR2: LNHDA, SQIVND (reference sequence). This CDR3 region has 16 residues. V was clipped by 3 bases and J by 4 bases; unmatched bases: 9. CDR3 in DNA: TGTGCCAGTAGTATCAAGGGGCCTAGCGGGAGTTACGAGCAGTACTTC. Translating gives CASSIKGPSGSYEQYF.

V and J are TRBV15 and TRBJ1-2, with D possibly matching TRBD1 (5 bases). The CDR3 loop spans 14 amino acids. With 1 base removed from V and 10 bases from J, the gap between germline ends came to 16 bases. CDR1 and CDR2 from the germline V gene are LNHNV and YYDKDF (reference sequence). Written as DNA, the CDR3 is TGTGCCACCAGCAGAGGGGGGGAAGACACTGTCTACACCTTC. This gives the protein CATSRGGEDTVYTF.

V and J are TRBV28 and TRBJ2-7; a possible D gene is TRBD2 (6 bases). Looked up from germline, CDR1 is MDHEN and CDR2 is SYDVKM. V was clipped by 5 bases and J by 5 bases, with 19 bases between them. There are 15 residues in the CDR3. The CDR3 loop reads CASSPPGLSMNEQYF. In DNA, the CDR3 is TGTGCCAGCAGTCCTCCGGGACTGAGTATGAACGAGCAGTACTTC.

This chain links TRBV27 with TRBJ2-1; 10 bases align to TRBD2. This CDR3 has 17 amino acids. With V trimmed by 6 bases and J by 10 bases, 18 bases remained unmatched. Per germline, CDR1 MNHEY and CDR2 SMNVEV (reference sequence). The CDR3 here is CASSPPGSGRDWWEQFF. The CDR3 DNA reads TGTGCCAGCAGCCCTCCGGGGAGCGGGAGGGACTGGTGGGAGCAGTTCTTC.

The chain combines TRBV7-9 with TRBJ1-2, with D unresolved. CDR1 is SEHNR, CDR2 FQNEAQ, per germline (reference sequence). The CDR3 length is 11 residues. The V gene lost 5 bases and the J gene lost 5 bases, with 6 bases spanning the gap. Here the CDR3 DNA reads TGTGCCAGCAGCGTGAGTTATGGCTACACCTTC. Its translation is CASSVSYGYTF.

The chain has TRBV7-3 and TRBJ1-1, with 7 nucleotides matching TRBD1. The CDR3 extends over 15 amino acids. Losses at the gene ends were 1 base for V and 1 base for J; bases not matched to a gene: 3. Germline CDR1 SGHTA, CDR2 FQGTGA. The CDR3 DNA is TGTGCCAGCAGCTTAAACACAGGGGCGAACACTGAAGCTTTCTTT. Its translation: CASSLNTGANTEAFF. Complete variable domain (other parts from reference TRBV7-3 and TRBJ1-1): GAGVSQTPSNKVTEKGKYVELRCDPISGHTALYWYRQSLGQGPEFLIYFQGTGAADDSGLPNDRFFAVRPEGSVSTLKIQRTERGDSAVYLCASSLNTGANTEAFFGQGTRLTVV.